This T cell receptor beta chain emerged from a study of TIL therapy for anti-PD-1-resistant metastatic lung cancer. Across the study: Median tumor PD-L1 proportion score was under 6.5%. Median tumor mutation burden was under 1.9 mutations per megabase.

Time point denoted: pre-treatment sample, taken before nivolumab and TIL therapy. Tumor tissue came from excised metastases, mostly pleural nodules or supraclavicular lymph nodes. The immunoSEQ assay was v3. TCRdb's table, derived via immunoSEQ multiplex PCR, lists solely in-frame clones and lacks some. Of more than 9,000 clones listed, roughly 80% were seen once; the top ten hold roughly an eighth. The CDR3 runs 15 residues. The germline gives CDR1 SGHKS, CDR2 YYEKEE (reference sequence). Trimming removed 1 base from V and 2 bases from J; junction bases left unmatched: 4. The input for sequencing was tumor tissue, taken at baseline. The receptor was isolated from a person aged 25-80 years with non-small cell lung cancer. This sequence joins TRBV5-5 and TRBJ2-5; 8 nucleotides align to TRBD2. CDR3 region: CASSLTGTRQETQYF. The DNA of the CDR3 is TGTGCCAGCAGCTTGACCGGGACTAGACAAGAGACCCAGTACTTC.